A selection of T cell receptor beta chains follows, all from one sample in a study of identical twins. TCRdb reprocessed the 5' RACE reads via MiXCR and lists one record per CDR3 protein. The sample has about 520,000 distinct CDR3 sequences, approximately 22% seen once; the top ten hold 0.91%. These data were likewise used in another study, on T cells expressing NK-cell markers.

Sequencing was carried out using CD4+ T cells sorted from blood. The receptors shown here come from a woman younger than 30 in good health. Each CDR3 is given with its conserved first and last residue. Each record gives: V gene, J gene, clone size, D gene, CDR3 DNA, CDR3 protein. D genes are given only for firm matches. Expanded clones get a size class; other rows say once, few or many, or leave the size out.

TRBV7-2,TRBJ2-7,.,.,TGTGCCAGCAGCCACCCGGGGGGCCCCTACGAGCAGTACTTC,CASSHPGGPYEQYF
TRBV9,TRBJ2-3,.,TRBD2,TGTGCCAGCAGCGCGCTAGCGGGAGTACAAGATACGCAGTATTTT,CASSALAGVQDTQYF
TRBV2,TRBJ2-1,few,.,TGTGCCAGCAGTGAAGAGGCAGGACGTGAGCAGTTCTTC,CASSEEAGREQFF
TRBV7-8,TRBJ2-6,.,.,TGTGCCAGCAGCCTAGGACAGAGTGGGGCCAACGTCCTGACTTTC,CASSLGQSGANVLTF
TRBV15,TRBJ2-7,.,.,TGTGCCACCTCCCGGTTAGGGGCCTTTTCCTACGAGCAGTACTTC,CATSRLGAFSYEQYF
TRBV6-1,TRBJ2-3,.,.,TGTGCCAGCATGGGACTCGGCACAGATACGCAGTATTTT,CASMGLGTDTQYF
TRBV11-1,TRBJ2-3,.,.,TGTGCCAGCAGCCCGCGCCGCAAAGCTGACTTCAGCGGGGATACGCAGTATTTT,CASSPRRKADFSGDTQYF
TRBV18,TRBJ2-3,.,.,TGTGCCAGCTCACCCGGACCCCGGGAAGGTTACGATACGCAGTATTTT,CASSPGPREGYDTQYF
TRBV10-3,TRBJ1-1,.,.,TGTGCCATCAGTGAGTCGGGGGGGGTAGGGTCTGAAGCTTTCTTT,CAISESGGVGSEAFF
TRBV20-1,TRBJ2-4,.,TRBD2,TGCAGTGCTAGAGGTCGTCGTCTAGCGGCTAAAAACATTCAGTACTTC,CSARGRRLAAKNIQYF
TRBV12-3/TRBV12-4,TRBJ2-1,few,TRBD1,TGTGCCAGCAGCCGTACAGGGGACCTCCGCGAGCAGTTCTTC,CASSRTGDLREQFF
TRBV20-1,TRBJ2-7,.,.,TGCAGTGCCCCACCTCCAGTCGGGGGCTTCTACGAGCAGTACTTC,CSAPPPVGGFYEQYF
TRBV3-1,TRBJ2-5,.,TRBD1,TGTGCCAGCAGCCACACACTACAGGGGTTCGGGACCCAGTACTTC,CASSHTLQGFGTQYF
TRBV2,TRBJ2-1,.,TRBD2,TGTGCCAGCAGGCTGACTAGCGGGGGTGAGCAGTTCTTC,CASRLTSGGEQFF
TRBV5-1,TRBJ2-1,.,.,TGCGCCAGCAGCAGCTACAGGAATGAGCAGTTCTTC,CASSSYRNEQFF
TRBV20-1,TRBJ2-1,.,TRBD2,TGCAGTGCTAGAGTAGCCCTCGGGGGGGGCTCCTACAATGAGCAGTTCTTC,CSARVALGGGSYNEQFF
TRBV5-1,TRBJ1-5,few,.,TGCGCCAGCAGCTTGGGGGACCCTAATCAGCCCCAGCATTTT,CASSLGDPNQPQHF
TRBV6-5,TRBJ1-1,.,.,TGTGCCAGCAGTTACGTGTTTCTGGGCAAGACTGAAGCTTTCTTT,CASSYVFLGKTEAFF
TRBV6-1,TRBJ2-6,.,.,TGTGCCAGCAGGGGACGGACCTCTGGGGCCAACGTCCTGACTTTC,CASRGRTSGANVLTF
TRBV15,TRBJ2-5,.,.,TGTGCCACCAGCAGAGATATGGGATACGAGACCCAGTACTTC,CATSRDMGYETQYF
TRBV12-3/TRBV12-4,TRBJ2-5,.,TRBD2,TGTGCCAGCAGTGCATTTAGCGGGAGGGCCGAGGAGACCCAGTACTTC,CASSAFSGRAEETQYF
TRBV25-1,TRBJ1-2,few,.,TGTGCCAGCAGTGAATCTGGCCGATCCTATGGCTACACCTTC,CASSESGRSYGYTF
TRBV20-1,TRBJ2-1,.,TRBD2,TGCAGTGCTAGAGATATGTTAGCGGGCACCGGGTTCAATGAGCAGTTCTTC,CSARDMLAGTGFNEQFF